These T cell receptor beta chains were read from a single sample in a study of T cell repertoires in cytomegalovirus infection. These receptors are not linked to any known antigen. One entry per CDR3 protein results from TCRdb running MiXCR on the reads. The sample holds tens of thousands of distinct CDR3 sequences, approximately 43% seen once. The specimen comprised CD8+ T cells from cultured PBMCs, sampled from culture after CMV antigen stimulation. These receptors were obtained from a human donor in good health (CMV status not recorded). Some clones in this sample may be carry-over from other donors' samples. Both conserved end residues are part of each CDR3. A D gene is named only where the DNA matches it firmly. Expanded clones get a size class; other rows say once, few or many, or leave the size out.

TGTGCCACGGAACCGGGGCTCTCCTACGAGCAGTACTTC CATEPGLSYEQYF TRBJ2-7 NA TRBV10-3 NA 13
TGTGCCAGCAGCTACCAGGAGAACTATGGCTACACCTTC CASSYQENYGYTF TRBJ1-2 NA TRBV12-3/TRBV12-4 NA 13
TGTGCCAGCAGCCCGATCCGCTTCCCGGATGAGACCCAGTACTTC CASSPIRFPDETQYF TRBJ2-5 NA TRBV7-9 NA 15
TGTGCCAGCAGCTTACAGGGAACAACTAATGAAAAACTGTTTTTT CASSLQGTTNEKLFF TRBJ1-4 few TRBV7-2 NA 15
TGTGCCAGCTCATCTGAGGGCACAGATACGCAGTATTTT CASSSEGTDTQYF TRBJ2-3 NA TRBV18 NA 13
TGTGCCAGCAAACTAGCGGGGTATGTGTCTTACGAGCAGTACTTC CASKLAGYVSYEQYF TRBJ2-7 NA TRBV27 TRBD2 15
TGTGCCATCAGTGTTGGCGATGAGCCCCAGCATTTT CAISVGDEPQHF TRBJ1-5 NA TRBV10-3 NA 12
TGTGCCAGCAGTCCGGAAGCCGGGACAGGGAGCCAAGAGACCCAGTACTTC CASSPEAGTGSQETQYF TRBJ2-5 NA TRBV12-3/TRBV12-4 TRBD1 17
TGTGCCAGTAGTATCCCAAACCCCAAAACAGGGGTGAGAGATACGCAGTATTTT CASSIPNPKTGVRDTQYF TRBJ2-3 NA TRBV19 TRBD1 18
TGTGCCAGCAGTTTATTAGAGGAGATCTCCTACGAGCAGTACTTC CASSLLEEISYEQYF TRBJ2-7 few TRBV28 NA 15
TGTGCCAACTACCTGGGACTATCTTACAATGAGCAGTTCTTC CANYLGLSYNEQFF TRBJ2-1 few TRBV28 TRBD2 14
TGTGCCAGCAGTGGAGCCTCAAAAATGGAGCCCCAGCATTTT CASSGASKMEPQHF TRBJ1-5 NA TRBV6-5 NA 14
TGTGCCAGCAGTTACTCGGAGGGGACCCTCTCTGGGGCCAACGTCCTGACTTTC CASSYSEGTLSGANVLTF TRBJ2-6 few TRBV6-5 NA 18
TGTGCTAGTGGTTTGGAGGGAAATCAGCCCCAGCATTTT CASGLEGNQPQHF TRBJ1-5 NA TRBV12-5 NA 13
TGTGCCAGCAGTACGACTAGCGGGGCGGAAGATACGCAGTATTTT CASSTTSGAEDTQYF TRBJ2-3 NA TRBV6-5 TRBD2 15
TGTGCCAGCAGCTTAGTAGGGGTGAACACTGAAGCTTTCTTT CASSLVGVNTEAFF TRBJ1-1 NA TRBV7-9 NA 14
TGTGCCAGCAGCTTAGCGCGCTCAGGTTCTGGGGCCAACGTCCTGACTTTC CASSLARSGSGANVLTF TRBJ2-6 NA TRBV7-6 NA 17
TGTGCCACCAGTCCCCGGACATACTCTGGGGCCAACGTCCTGACTTTC CATSPRTYSGANVLTF TRBJ2-6 NA TRBV24-1 NA 16
TGTGCCAGCAGTCCGACGGATAGCAATCAGCCCCAGCATTTT CASSPTDSNQPQHF TRBJ1-5 few TRBV28 NA 14
TGTGCCAGCAGCCCCGGGGGGGACTATGGCTACACCTTC CASSPGGDYGYTF TRBJ1-2 NA TRBV7-3 NA 13
TGTGCCAGCAGCGTAGATACAGGGATGGAGACCCAGTACTTC CASSVDTGMETQYF TRBJ2-5 few TRBV6-2/TRBV6-3 NA 14
TGTGCCAGCAGCCTTCGACAGAGCAATGAGCAGTTCTTC CASSLRQSNEQFF TRBJ2-1 NA TRBV7-3 NA 13
TGCGCCAGCAGCCAAGCCGCGAGGAGCAATCAGCCCCAGCATTTT CASSQAARSNQPQHF TRBJ1-5 NA TRBV4-1 NA 15
TGTGCCAGCAGCGCTGGACTAGCGGGAGATGACACCGGGGAGCTGTTTTTT CASSAGLAGDDTGELFF TRBJ2-2 NA TRBV5-4 TRBD2 17
TGTGCCAGCAGTTACCGAAACCAACCGGGACCATACAATGAGCAGTTCTTC CASSYRNQPGPYNEQFF TRBJ2-1 few TRBV6-6 NA 17
TGTGCCAGCAGCTTAGCGGACGCGAACACCGGGGAGCTGTTTTTT CASSLADANTGELFF TRBJ2-2 few TRBV7-3 NA 15
TGTGCCAGCAGTGAAACCCGGTACTACGAGCAGTACTTC CASSETRYYEQYF TRBJ2-7 NA TRBV6-1 NA 13
TGTGCCAGCAGCTTATGGTGGGACAGGGGTCAGTATTTT CASSLWWDRGQYF TRBJ2-3 NA TRBV7-4 TRBD1 13
TGTGCTAGTGGTGTCCAGGGGGCGCGAGAGTATGGCTACACCTTC CASGVQGAREYGYTF TRBJ1-2 NA TRBV12-5 TRBD1 15
TGTGCCAGTAGTACGACAGGGGAGCCCTCCTACAATGAGCAGTTCTTC CASSTTGEPSYNEQFF TRBJ2-1 NA TRBV19 TRBD1 16
TGTGCCATCAGTGACCCTGACGACAACAATGAGCAGTTCTTC CAISDPDDNNEQFF TRBJ2-1 NA TRBV10-3 NA 14
TGTGCCAGCAGTAACAGGGGAACGAATCAGCCCCAGCATTTT CASSNRGTNQPQHF TRBJ1-5 NA TRBV27 TRBD1 14
TGTGCCAGCAGCTTAGTTGTTGGGGAAGGAGTCACTGAAGCTTTCTTT CASSLVVGEGVTEAFF TRBJ1-1 NA TRBV11-1 NA 16
TGTGCCAGCAGCTTGGTTGGCGGCAACACAGATACGCAGTATTTT CASSLVGGNTDTQYF TRBJ2-3 NA TRBV5-5 NA 15
TGTGCCAGCAGCTTTGAACGGAGATGGGGGATGCCGAACACCGGGGAGCTGTTTTTT CASSFERRWGMPNTGELFF TRBJ2-2 few TRBV7-8 NA 19
TGTGCCAGCAGTCTCCGGGACAGGGGGCCAGATACGCAGTATTTT CASSLRDRGPDTQYF TRBJ2-3 NA TRBV27 TRBD1 15
TGTGCCAGCAGCCCTGACAGGGGCCAAGAGACCCAGTACTTC CASSPDRGQETQYF TRBJ2-5 NA TRBV12-3/TRBV12-4 TRBD1 14
TGTGCCACCGAGACTCCAAACCAGACAGGGGGGTACGAGCAGTACTTC CATETPNQTGGYEQYF TRBJ2-7 NA TRBV28 TRBD1 16
TGCAGTGCTGGACAGGGATACGAGCAGTACTTC CSAGQGYEQYF TRBJ2-7 NA TRBV20-1 TRBD1 11
TGTGCCAGCAGTATCTCCTTGCCTGGACAGGGAAGAAGGGTTTCCTACGAGCAGTACTTC CASSISLPGQGRRVSYEQYF TRBJ2-7 NA TRBV12-3/TRBV12-4 TRBD1 20
TGTGCCAGCAGTTACTCTAGAGCGGGGGGGAGGGAGACCCAGTACTTC CASSYSRAGGRETQYF TRBJ2-5 NA TRBV6-5 TRBD2 16
TGTGCCAGCACCCCCTTACTAGGGTCCAATGAGCAGTTCTTC CASTPLLGSNEQFF TRBJ2-1 NA TRBV12-3/TRBV12-4 NA 14
TGTGCCAGCAGCCACGAGCAGGGATTGTATGAGCAGTTCTTC CASSHEQGLYEQFF TRBJ2-1 NA TRBV11-1 NA 14
TGTGCCATCACCAGGGAAGACTATGGCTACACCTTC CAITREDYGYTF TRBJ1-2 NA TRBV10-3 NA 12
TGTGCCAGCAGCCCCTCCGGGACAGGGGTTTTCGAGCAGTACTTC CASSPSGTGVFEQYF TRBJ2-7 NA TRBV12-3/TRBV12-4 TRBD1 15
TGTGCCAGCAGCCCTCGGTTGGCACGCGGGGCTAACTATGGCTACACCTTC CASSPRLARGANYGYTF TRBJ1-2 NA TRBV7-9 NA 17
TGTGCCAGCAGGACCGGGACAGGGTCGGTCGAGCAGTACTTC CASRTGTGSVEQYF TRBJ2-7 NA TRBV27 TRBD1 14
TGTGCCACCAGTGAACGAGGCCTCTATGGCTACACCTTC CATSERGLYGYTF TRBJ1-2 NA TRBV24-1 NA 13
TGTGCCAGCAGCTTTAATCGGTGGGAGGGTGAAAACTATGGCTACACCTTC CASSFNRWEGENYGYTF TRBJ1-2 few TRBV7-6 NA 17
TGTGCCAGCAGCTTCGGGGGTGGCACTGAAGCTTTCTTT CASSFGGGTEAFF TRBJ1-1 few TRBV11-3 NA 13